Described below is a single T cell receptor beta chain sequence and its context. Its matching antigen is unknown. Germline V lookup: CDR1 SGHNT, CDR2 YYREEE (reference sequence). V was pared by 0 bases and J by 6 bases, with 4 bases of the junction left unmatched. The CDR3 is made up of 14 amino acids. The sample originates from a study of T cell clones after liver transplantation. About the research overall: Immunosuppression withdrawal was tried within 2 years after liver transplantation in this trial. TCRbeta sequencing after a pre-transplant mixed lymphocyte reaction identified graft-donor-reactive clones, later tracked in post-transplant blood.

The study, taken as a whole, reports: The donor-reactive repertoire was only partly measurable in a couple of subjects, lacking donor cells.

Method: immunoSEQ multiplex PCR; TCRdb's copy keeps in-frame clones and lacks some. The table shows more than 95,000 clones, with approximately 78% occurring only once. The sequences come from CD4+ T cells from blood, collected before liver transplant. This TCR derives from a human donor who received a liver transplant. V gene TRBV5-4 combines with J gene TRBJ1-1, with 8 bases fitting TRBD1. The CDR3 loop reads CASSLAQGAAEAFF. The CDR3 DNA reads TGTGCCAGCAGCTTGGCTCAGGGGGCAGCTGAAGCTTTCTTT.